This T cell receptor beta chain is from a study of T-cell memory formation after mild COVID-19. TCRalpha and TCRbeta libraries used 5'RACE with constant-segment primers and UMIs. TCRdb independently ran MiXCR on the 5' RACE reads; one entry per CDR3 protein. Seen here are around 130,000 distinct CDR3 sequences, about 5.9% observed once, and the top ten hold about 2.2%. V trimming: 5 bases; J trimming: 1 base; junction bases outside the gene matches: 9. In germline, CDR1 is SGHVS, CDR2 FQNEAQ. This CDR3 is built from 18 residues. This clonotype showed up many times. No antigen is known for it. Findings and limits, study-wide: Later expanders leaned CD4+, whereas day 15 to 85 contracting clones were balanced CD4/CD8.

The sample was PBMCs or a T cell subset sorted from them (not recorded which). This clonotype was obtained from an adult woman who had mild COVID-19 (a few samples of this study predate the infection). Cell type and time point are not known. J is TRBJ2-6 and V is TRBV7-8, with 9 bases that match TRBD1. The DNA of the CDR3 is TGTGCCAGCAGCCTGCGGGACAGGGCCCGATCTGGGGCCAACGTCCTGACTTTC. Its protein product is CASSLRDRARSGANVLTF.